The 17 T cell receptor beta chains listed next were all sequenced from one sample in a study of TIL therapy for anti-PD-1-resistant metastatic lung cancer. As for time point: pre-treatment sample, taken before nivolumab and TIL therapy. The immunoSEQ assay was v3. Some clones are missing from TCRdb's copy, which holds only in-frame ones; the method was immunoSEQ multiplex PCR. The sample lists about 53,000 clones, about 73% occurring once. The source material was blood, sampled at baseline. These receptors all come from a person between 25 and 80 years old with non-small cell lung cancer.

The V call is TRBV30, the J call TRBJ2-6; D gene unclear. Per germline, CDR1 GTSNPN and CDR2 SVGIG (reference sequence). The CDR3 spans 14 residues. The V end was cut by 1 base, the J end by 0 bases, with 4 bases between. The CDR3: CAWSGSSGANVLTF. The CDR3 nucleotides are TGTGCCTGGAGTGGAAGCTCTGGGGCCAACGTCCTGACTTTC.

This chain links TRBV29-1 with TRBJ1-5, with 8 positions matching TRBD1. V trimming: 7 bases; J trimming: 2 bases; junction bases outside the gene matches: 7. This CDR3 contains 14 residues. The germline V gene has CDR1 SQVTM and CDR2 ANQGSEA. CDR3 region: CSARMTGGNQPQHF. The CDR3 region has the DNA TGCAGCGCTCGAATGACAGGGGGCAATCAGCCCCAGCATTTT.

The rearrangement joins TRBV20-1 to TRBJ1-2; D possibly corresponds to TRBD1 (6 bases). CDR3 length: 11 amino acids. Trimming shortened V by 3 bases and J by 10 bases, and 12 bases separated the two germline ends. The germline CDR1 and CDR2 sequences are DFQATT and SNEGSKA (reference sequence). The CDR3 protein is CSASPTGSYTF. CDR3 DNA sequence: TGCAGTGCTAGTCCTACAGGGTCCTACACCTTC.

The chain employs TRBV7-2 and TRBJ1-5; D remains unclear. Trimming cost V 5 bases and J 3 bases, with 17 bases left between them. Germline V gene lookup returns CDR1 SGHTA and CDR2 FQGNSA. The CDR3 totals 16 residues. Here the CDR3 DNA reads TGTGCCAGCAGCCTTATGTCTGGTCCCAACAATCAGCCCCAGCATTTT. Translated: CASSLMSGPNNQPQHF.

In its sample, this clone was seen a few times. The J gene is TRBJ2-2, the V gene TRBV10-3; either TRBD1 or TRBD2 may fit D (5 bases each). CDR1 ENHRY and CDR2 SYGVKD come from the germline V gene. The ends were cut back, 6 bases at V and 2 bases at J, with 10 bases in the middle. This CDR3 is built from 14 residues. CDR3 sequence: CAIRWDQNTGELFF. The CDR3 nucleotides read TGTGCCATCAGGTGGGACCAAAACACCGGGGAGCTGTTTTTT.

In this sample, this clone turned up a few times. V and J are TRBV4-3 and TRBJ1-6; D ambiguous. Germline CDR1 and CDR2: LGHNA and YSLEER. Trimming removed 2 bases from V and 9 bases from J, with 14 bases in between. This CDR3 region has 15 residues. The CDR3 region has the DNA TGCGCCAGCAGCCAATGGGAAGGGTCGGGTTCACCCCTCCACTTT. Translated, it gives CASSQWEGSGSPLHF.

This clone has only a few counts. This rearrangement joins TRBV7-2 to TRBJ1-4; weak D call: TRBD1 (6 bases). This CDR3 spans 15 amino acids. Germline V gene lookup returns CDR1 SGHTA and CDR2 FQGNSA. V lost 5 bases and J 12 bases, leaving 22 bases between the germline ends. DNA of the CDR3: TGTGCCAGCAGCCGGGACACCATAAGGAATGAGGAACTGTTTTTT. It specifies CASSRDTIRNEELFF.

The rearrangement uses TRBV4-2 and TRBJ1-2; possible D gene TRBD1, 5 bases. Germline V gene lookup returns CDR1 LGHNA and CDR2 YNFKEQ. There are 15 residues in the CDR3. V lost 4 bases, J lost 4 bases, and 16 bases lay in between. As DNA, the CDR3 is TGTGCCAGCAGCCTTCTTGACAGCACGGGCTATGGCTACACCTTC. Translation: CASSLLDSTGYGYTF.

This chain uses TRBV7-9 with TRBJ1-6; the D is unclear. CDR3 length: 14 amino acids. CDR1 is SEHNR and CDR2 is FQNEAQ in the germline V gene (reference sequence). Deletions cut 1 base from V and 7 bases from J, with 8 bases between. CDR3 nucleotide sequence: TGTGCCAGCAGCTTAGACGTTTCAAATTCACCCCTCCACTTT. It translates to CASSLDVSNSPLHF.

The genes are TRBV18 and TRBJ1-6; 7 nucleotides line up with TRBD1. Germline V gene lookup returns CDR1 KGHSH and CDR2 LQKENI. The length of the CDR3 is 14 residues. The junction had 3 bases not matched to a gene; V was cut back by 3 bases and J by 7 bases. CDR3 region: CASSPGTDNSPLHF. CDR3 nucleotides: TGTGCCAGCTCACCCGGGACAGACAATTCACCCCTCCACTTT.

CDR3 amino acids: CASSDRESSYNEQFF. CDR3 DNA: TGTGCCAGCAGTGATAGGGAGAGCTCCTACAATGAGCAGTTCTTC. V usage is TRBV6-4 and J usage is TRBJ2-1; a weak D match, TRBD2 (5 bases). The ends were cut back, 3 bases at V and 0 bases at J, with 9 bases in the middle. This CDR3 contains 15 residues. Per the germline V gene, CDR1 is MRHNA and CDR2 is SNTAGT.

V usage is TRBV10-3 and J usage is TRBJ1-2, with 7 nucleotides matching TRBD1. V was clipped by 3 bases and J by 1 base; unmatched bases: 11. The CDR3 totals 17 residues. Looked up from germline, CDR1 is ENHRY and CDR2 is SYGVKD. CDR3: CAISDSTGRDSNYGYTF. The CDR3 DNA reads TGTGCCATCAGTGATTCGACAGGGAGGGACAGTAACTATGGCTACACCTTC.

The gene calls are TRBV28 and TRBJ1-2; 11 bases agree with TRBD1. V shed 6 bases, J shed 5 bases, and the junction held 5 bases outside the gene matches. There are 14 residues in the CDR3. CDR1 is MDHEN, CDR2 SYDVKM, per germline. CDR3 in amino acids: CASRGQGAWYGYTF. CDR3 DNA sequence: TGTGCCAGCAGAGGACAGGGGGCTTGGTATGGCTACACCTTC.

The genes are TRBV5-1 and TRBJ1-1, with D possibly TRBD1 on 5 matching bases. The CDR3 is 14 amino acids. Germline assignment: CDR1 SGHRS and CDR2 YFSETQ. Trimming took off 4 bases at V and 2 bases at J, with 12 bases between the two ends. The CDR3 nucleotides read TGCGCCAGCAGCCCAGGGTTTTCAAACACTGAAGCTTTCTTT. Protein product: CASSPGFSNTEAFF.

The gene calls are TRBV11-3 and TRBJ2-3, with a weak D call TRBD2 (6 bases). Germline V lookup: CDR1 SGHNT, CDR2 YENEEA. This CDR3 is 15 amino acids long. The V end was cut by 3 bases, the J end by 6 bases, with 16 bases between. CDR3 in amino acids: CASSLGLANPDTQYF. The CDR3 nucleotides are TGTGCCAGCAGCTTGGGACTCGCGAACCCTGATACGCAGTATTTT.

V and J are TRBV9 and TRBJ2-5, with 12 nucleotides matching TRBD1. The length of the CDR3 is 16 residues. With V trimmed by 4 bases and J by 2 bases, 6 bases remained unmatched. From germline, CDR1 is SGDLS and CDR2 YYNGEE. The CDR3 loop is CASSPGTGGVQETQYF. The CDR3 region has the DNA TGTGCCAGCAGCCCTGGGACAGGGGGCGTTCAAGAGACCCAGTACTTC.

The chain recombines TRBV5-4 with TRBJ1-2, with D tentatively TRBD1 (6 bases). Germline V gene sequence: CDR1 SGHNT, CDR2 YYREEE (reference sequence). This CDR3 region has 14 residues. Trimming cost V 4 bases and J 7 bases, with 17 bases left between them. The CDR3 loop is CASSPTFSGVGYTF. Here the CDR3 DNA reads TGTGCCAGCAGCCCTACATTTTCAGGGGTTGGCTACACCTTC.